This TCR beta chain appears in the sequencing data of a study of blood T cell repertoires in COVID-19. CDR3 length: 13 amino acids. V dropped 4 bases and J dropped 7 bases, with 10 bases sitting between them. Germline-derived CDR1 and CDR2 are SGHAT and FQNNGV. This clone was picked up one time. Some clones are missing from TCRdb's copy, which holds only in-frame ones; the method was immunoSEQ multiplex PCR. The table records about 500,000 clones, 87% of them present only once. Sequences were obtained from PBMCs or T cells enriched from blood (not recorded which). The genes are TRBV11-2 and TRBJ1-4; D remains unclear. This receptor was identified in a woman aged 18-35 years who had recovered from COVID-19. This chain's CDR3 is CASSSIYGEKLFF. DNA of the CDR3: TGTGCCAGCAGCTCGATTTACGGTGAAAAACTGTTTTTT.